Below are 6 T cell receptor beta chains sequenced from a single sample in a study of glioma-infiltrating T cells. The iRepertoire nested amplicon-rescue multiplex PCR amplified TCR alpha and beta CDR3s from RNA. Using its own MiXCR run on the multiplex PCR reads, TCRdb lists one record per CDR3 protein. The data hold 160,000 or so distinct CDR3 sequences, with approximately 40% observed a single time. The specimen was glioma tissue, nonneoplastic brain tissue, or PBMCs (not recorded which). The receptors here all came from a human donor with low-grade glioma or glioblastoma, undergoing nonglioma brain surgery, or in good health (not recorded which).

This sequence joins TRBV19 and TRBJ2-7; weak D call: TRBD1 (6 bases). CDR1 and CDR2 (germline): LNHDA, SQIVND (reference sequence). Deletions cut 3 bases from V and 2 bases from J, with 11 bases between. CDR3 length: 14 residues. CDR3 in amino acids: CASSMITGTYEQYF. The CDR3 nucleotides are TGTGCCAGTAGTATGATCACAGGGACCTACGAGCAGTACTTC.

V and J are TRBV7-2 and TRBJ1-5; D is possibly TRBD1 (6 bases). CDR3 length: 14 residues. Germline CDR1 is SGHTA and CDR2 is FQGNSA. V shed 2 bases and J shed 6 bases, with 11 bases lying between them. The CDR3 coding sequence is TGTGCCAGCAGCTTACTGGGGGGCCGTCAGCCCCAGCATTTT. Amino acids: CASSLLGGRQPQHF.

Worth noting for this clonotype: Possible read error: a much larger clone is one base away. The gene calls are TRBV3-1 and TRBJ1-5; maybe TRBD1 (5 bases). The germline V gene encodes CDR1 LGHDT and CDR2 YNNKEL (reference sequence). The CDR3 consists of 13 residues. CDR3 bases: TGTGCCAGCAGCCAAGATAGGGACCAGCCCGAGCATTTT. Translating it yields CASSQDRDQPEHF.

Of note for this clonotype: A much larger clone lies a single base off, so this may be a read error. V and J are TRBV20-1 and TRBJ2-7, with 8 nucleotides matching TRBD2. The length of the CDR3 is 16 residues. Germline V CDR1 and CDR2: DFQATT, SNEGSKA (reference sequence). Trimming at V came to 3 bases and at J to 7 bases, leaving 17 bases not matched to a gene. CDR3 region: CSASDPSGSSYNEQYF. DNA for the CDR3: TGCAGTGCTAGTGACCCCAGCGGGAGCTCCTACAATGAGCAGTACTTC.

This clonotype was seen many times. V usage is TRBV7-9 and J usage is TRBJ1-1; D call uncertain. CDR1 and CDR2 from the germline V gene are SEHNR and FQNEAQ (reference sequence). The CDR3 is 14 amino acids. V was clipped by 0 bases and J by 3 bases, with 8 bases between them. CDR3 protein: CASSLAGPDTEAFF. The CDR3 region has the DNA TGTGCCAGCAGCTTAGCAGGACCGGACACTGAAGCTTTCTTT.

This clonotype was detected ten times or more. The chain joins TRBV28 to TRBJ1-5; no clear D gene. The CDR3 totals 14 residues. The germline gives CDR1 MDHEN, CDR2 SYDVKM. V was cut by 2 bases and J by 2 bases, with 7 bases left in between. CDR3: CASSLEIGNQPQHF. The CDR3 DNA reads TGTGCCAGCAGTTTAGAGATTGGCAATCAGCCCCAGCATTTT.